A single sample gave rise to the 25 T cell receptor beta chains below, sequenced in a study of shared clonotypes between healthy human individuals. Measured with immunoSEQ multiplex PCR; TCRdb has only the in-frame clones, and not every one. The sample lists around 2,100,000 clones, about 95% occurring once. CD45RO negativity and positive selection for CCR7 defined naive CD8 cells, a population that excluded terminally differentiated effector memory CD45RA+ cells. Sequencing was done on a sample of naive CD8+ T cells sorted from blood. These receptors were taken from a man aged 18 to 29 in good health.

The chain carries TRBV27 and TRBJ2-6; no firm D call. Germline V gives CDR1 MNHEY, CDR2 SMNVEV (reference sequence). The V end was cut by 2 bases, the J end by 0 bases, with 5 bases between. The CDR3 covers 15 residues. CDR3 amino acids: CASSLVLSGANVLTF. For the CDR3, the DNA is TGTGCCAGCAGTTTAGTACTCTCTGGGGCCAACGTCCTGACTTTC. Full variable domain (missing parts from reference TRBV27 and TRBJ2-6): EAQVTQNPRYLITVTGKKLTVTCSQNMNHEYMSWYRQDPGLGLRQIYYSMNVEVTDKGDVPEGYKVSRKEKRNFPLILESPSPNQTSLYFCASSLVLSGANVLTFGAGSRLTVL.

CDR3 sequence: CASSIDPGLAGRRTGELFF. The CDR3 nucleotides are TGTGCCAGTAGTATAGACCCCGGACTAGCGGGAAGGAGGACCGGGGAGCTGTTTTTT. The chain couples TRBV19 to TRBJ2-2, with 12 bases lining up with TRBD2. V shed 0 bases and J 5 bases; nucleotides not matched to a gene: 10. Germline V gene lookup returns CDR1 LNHDA and CDR2 SQIVND (reference sequence). The CDR3 is 19 residues long.

A single count supports this clone. The chain employs TRBV15 and TRBJ1-2; D gene uncertain. The CDR3 length is 12 residues. Germline loops: CDR1 LNHNV, CDR2 YYDKDF (reference sequence). The V gene lost 5 bases and the J gene lost 2 bases, with 6 bases spanning the gap. This CDR3 is CATSVRNYGYTF. The DNA for the CDR3 is TGTGCCACCAGCGTACGGAACTATGGCTACACCTTC.

V and J are TRBV5-6 and TRBJ2-1, with 9 bases identical to TRBD2. The germline gives CDR1 SGHDT, CDR2 YYEEEE. The CDR3 sequence is 14 residues long. The J segment lost 7 bases and the V segment lost 0 bases, leaving 2 bases of the junction unmatched. The CDR3 reads CASSLESGRNEQFF. CDR3 DNA sequence: TGTGCCAGCAGCTTGGAAAGCGGGAGGAATGAGCAGTTCTTC.

This CDR3 is CASSLGGQTNTEAFF. The CDR3 nucleotides read TGCGCCAGCAGCTTGGGAGGACAGACGAACACTGAAGCTTTCTTT. The chain couples TRBV5-1 to TRBJ1-1, with D perhaps matching TRBD1 (6 bases). CDR1 and CDR2 (germline): SGHRS, YFSETQ. This CDR3 has 15 amino acids. Trimming left V 0 bases short and J 1 base short, with 10 bases between.

This clone was counted only a few times. The V gene is TRBV7-9, the J gene TRBJ2-5; TRBD1 aligns across 12 bases. The CDR3 runs to 19 residues. Germline trimming cut 5 bases from V and 5 bases from J; bases unmatched to any gene: 18. The germline V gene encodes CDR1 SEHNR and CDR2 FQNEAQ (reference sequence). Here the CDR3 reads CASSGGTGGARDPLETQYF. CDR3 nucleotide sequence: TGTGCCAGCAGCGGTGGGACAGGGGGCGCGAGGGACCCTTTGGAGACCCAGTACTTC.

The chain uses TRBV30 and TRBJ1-2, with TRBD1 matching 7 bases. V shed 2 bases, J shed 6 bases, and the junction held 15 bases outside the gene matches. This CDR3 region has 16 residues. Germline V gene sequence: CDR1 GTSNPN, CDR2 SVGIG (reference sequence). The CDR3 DNA is TGTGCCTGGAGTAAGCTGAACGGGCAGGGGGACGATGGCTACACCTTC. Amino acid sequence: CAWSKLNGQGDDGYTF.

A remark on this clone: Other nucleotide sequences in the sample specify the same CDR3. This chain connects TRBV10-1 to TRBJ2-2; D is unclear. The germline V gene has CDR1 WNHNN and CDR2 SYGVQD (reference sequence). The CDR3 has 13 residues. Trimming left V 5 bases short and J 5 bases short, with 9 bases between. The CDR3 DNA sequence: TGCGCCAGCAGTCCGAAGTATACCGGGGAGCTGTTTTTT. As protein: CASSPKYTGELFF.

The chain employs TRBV28 and TRBJ2-5; D assignment may be TRBD1 or TRBD2 (5 bases each). The V gene's germline CDR1 is MDHEN and CDR2 SYDVKM. There are 15 residues in the CDR3. V was cut by 7 bases and J by 8 bases, with 23 bases left in between. CDR3 region: CASTTSGTVTLTQYF. CDR3 nucleotide sequence: TGTGCCAGCACTACATCCGGGACGGTGACTTTAACCCAGTACTTC.

V and J are TRBV7-2 and TRBJ2-1; 9 bases are a match to TRBD2. The length of the CDR3 is 14 residues. Per the germline V gene, CDR1 is SGHTA and CDR2 is FQGNSA. J gave up 9 bases and V 1 base, and 4 bases lay outside the gene matches. This chain's CDR3 is CASSLGTSVSEQFF. The CDR3 nucleotides read TGTGCCAGCAGCTTAGGGACTAGCGTGAGTGAGCAGTTCTTC. The entire variable domain, with the rest obtained from reference TRBV7-2 and TRBJ2-1, is as follows: GAGVSQSPSNKVTEKGKDVELRCDPISGHTALYWYRQSLGQGLEFLIYFQGNSAPDKSGLPSDRFSAERTGGSVSTLTIQRTQQEDSAVYLCASSLGTSVSEQFFGPGTRLTVL.

The V and J genes are TRBV18 and TRBJ2-2; 10 positions agree with TRBD1. Unmatched junction bases numbered 7, after V lost 2 bases and J lost 4 bases. CDR1 is KGHSH and CDR2 is LQKENI in the germline V gene. This CDR3 comprises 17 residues. The CDR3 coding sequence is TGTGCCAGCTCACCAATAGAGACAGGGGGCACCACCGGGGAGCTGTTTTTT. Translating it yields CASSPIETGGTTGELFF.

The chain has TRBV7-9 and TRBJ2-4; D call uncertain. CDR1 SEHNR and CDR2 FQNEAQ come from the germline V gene (reference sequence). Trimming took off 3 bases at V and 1 base at J, with 4 bases between the two ends. CDR3 length equals 13 residues. The CDR3 DNA is TGTGCCAGCAGCTTCCTGGCCAAAAACATTCAGTACTTC. This sequence encodes CASSFLAKNIQYF.

V usage is TRBV10-3 and J usage is TRBJ2-3; D perhaps matches TRBD2 (6 bases). In germline, CDR1 is ENHRY, CDR2 SYGVKD. V was cut by 3 bases and J by 4 bases, with 14 bases left in between. The CDR3 sequence is 15 residues long. DNA of the CDR3: TGTGCCATCAGTGAACGGGGCGGGGAGGCAGATACGCAGTATTTT. This encodes CAISERGGEADTQYF.

V usage is TRBV29-1 and J usage is TRBJ2-7; the D is unclear. CDR3 size: 10 residues. Between the trimmed V and J ends, which lost 7 bases and 6 bases, there was a span of 10 bases. Germline loops: CDR1 SQVTM, CDR2 ANQGSEA. The CDR3 loop is CSALDPEQYF. CDR3 nucleotides: TGCAGCGCCCTTGATCCCGAGCAGTACTTC.

In regard to this clone: Other nucleotide sequences from this sample produce the same CDR3. V usage is TRBV10-3 and J usage is TRBJ2-6, with D hard to call. The germline V gene has CDR1 ENHRY and CDR2 SYGVKD. The CDR3 has 14 residues. The germline V and J ends were trimmed by 6 bases and 1 base, with 7 bases remaining between them. In nucleotides, the CDR3 is TGTGCCATCAGGGACGATTCTGGGGCCAACGTCCTGACTTTC. As protein: CAIRDDSGANVLTF.

V gene TRBV11-2 combines with J gene TRBJ2-7; 10 positions match TRBD1. V gave up 4 bases and J gave up 7 bases; unmatched junction bases: 10. The germline gives CDR1 SGHAT, CDR2 FQNNGV. The CDR3 runs 15 residues. CDR3: CASSSRGQGSGEQYF. CDR3 bases: TGTGCCAGCAGCTCCCGGGGACAGGGGAGTGGGGAGCAGTACTTC.

This chain uses TRBV6-1 with TRBJ2-2, with 7 bases fitting TRBD2. The V gene's germline CDR1 is MNHNS and CDR2 SASEGT. The V segment lost 3 bases and the J segment 1 base; nucleotides outside the gene matches: 8. The CDR3 is made up of 17 amino acids. The CDR3 DNA sequence: TGTGCCAGCAGTGATTCCCAGGTAGCGGGGAACACCGGGGAGCTGTTTTTT. Amino acids: CASSDSQVAGNTGELFF.

The CDR3 DNA reads as TGCGCCAGCAGCCAAGTTGCTGGGGGGGGTAATTCACCCCTCCACTTT. As protein: CASSQVAGGGNSPLHF. The chain uses TRBV4-1 and TRBJ1-6; tentative D call: TRBD1 (5 bases). This CDR3 is 16 amino acids long. From germline, CDR1 is MGHRA and CDR2 YSYEKL. Trimming took off 1 base at V and 6 bases at J, with 13 bases between the two ends.

Worth noting for this clone: Distinct nucleotide sequences in the sample also encode this CDR3. The chain employs TRBV5-1 and TRBJ2-7; D uncertain. The germline gives CDR1 SGHRS, CDR2 YFSETQ. This CDR3 comprises 11 residues. Trimming shortened V by 4 bases and J by 0 bases, and 2 bases separated the two germline ends. CDR3 sequence: CASSDSYEQYF. The CDR3 region has the DNA TGCGCCAGCAGCGACTCCTACGAGCAGTACTTC.

J is TRBJ2-5 and V is TRBV11-2; no firm D call. Trimming stripped 2 bases from V and 1 base from J, with 5 bases between. CDR3 length equals 13 residues. The germline gives CDR1 SGHAT, CDR2 FQNNGV. CDR3 region: CASSLWGQETQYF. In nucleotides, the CDR3 is TGTGCCAGCAGCTTATGGGGCCAAGAGACCCAGTACTTC.

The chain employs TRBV12-5 and TRBJ2-3; D gene ambiguous. Trimming shortened V by 4 bases and J by 5 bases, and 4 bases separated the two germline ends. CDR1 is LGHNT and CDR2 is FRNRAP in the germline V gene. The length of the CDR3 is 11 residues. In DNA, the CDR3 is TGTGCTAGTGGTTATATAGATACGCAGTATTTT. Its translation is CASGYIDTQYF. The variable domain in full, with the rest retrieved from reference TRBV12-5 and TRBJ2-3, is DARVTQTPRHKVTEMGQEVTMRCQPILGHNTVFWYRQTMMQGLELLAYFRNRAPLDDSGMPKDRFSAEMPDATLATLKIQPSEPRDSAVYFCASGYIDTQYFGPGTRLTVL.

CDR3 DNA sequence: TGCGCCAGCAGTCGGGGGACACAAGACATTAGCTCCTATAATTCACCCCTCCACTTT. It codes for CASSRGTQDISSYNSPLHF. This chain connects TRBV23-1 to TRBJ1-6; TRBD1 is a possible D gene (6 bases). TRBV23-1 is an ORF, and what it does is uncertain. The CDR3 runs to 19 residues. V shed 4 bases and J shed 0 bases, with 19 bases lying between them.

As for this clone: A much more abundant neighbour one base away suggests this may be a read error. CDR3 sequence reads: CASSLAPEQYF. The DNA for the CDR3 is TGTGCCAGCAGCTTAGCTCCCGAGCAGTACTTC. The chain carries TRBV7-2 and TRBJ2-7; D uncertain. This CDR3 is built from 11 residues. Per the germline V gene, CDR1 is SGHTA and CDR2 is FQGNSA. V lost 0 bases and J 6 bases, leaving 3 bases between the germline ends.

As regards this clone: Different DNA sequences within this sample yield the same CDR3. The rearrangement joins TRBV5-1 to TRBJ2-7; 8 nucleotides match TRBD1. Unmatched junction bases numbered 5, after V lost 4 bases and J lost 2 bases. This CDR3 has 14 residues. Germline V CDR1 and CDR2: SGHRS, YFSETQ. CDR3 region: CASSQGQGAYEQYF. The CDR3 DNA follows: TGCGCCAGCAGCCAAGGACAGGGAGCCTACGAGCAGTACTTC.

The chain combines TRBV6-6 with TRBJ2-2; D is unclear. Germline lookup yields CDR1 MNHNY and CDR2 SVGAGI (reference sequence). V dropped 4 bases and J dropped 2 bases, with 2 bases sitting between them. The CDR3 totals 12 residues. The DNA of the CDR3 is TGTGCCAGCAGTTTTAACACCGGGGAGCTGTTTTTT. Protein sequence: CASSFNTGELFF.